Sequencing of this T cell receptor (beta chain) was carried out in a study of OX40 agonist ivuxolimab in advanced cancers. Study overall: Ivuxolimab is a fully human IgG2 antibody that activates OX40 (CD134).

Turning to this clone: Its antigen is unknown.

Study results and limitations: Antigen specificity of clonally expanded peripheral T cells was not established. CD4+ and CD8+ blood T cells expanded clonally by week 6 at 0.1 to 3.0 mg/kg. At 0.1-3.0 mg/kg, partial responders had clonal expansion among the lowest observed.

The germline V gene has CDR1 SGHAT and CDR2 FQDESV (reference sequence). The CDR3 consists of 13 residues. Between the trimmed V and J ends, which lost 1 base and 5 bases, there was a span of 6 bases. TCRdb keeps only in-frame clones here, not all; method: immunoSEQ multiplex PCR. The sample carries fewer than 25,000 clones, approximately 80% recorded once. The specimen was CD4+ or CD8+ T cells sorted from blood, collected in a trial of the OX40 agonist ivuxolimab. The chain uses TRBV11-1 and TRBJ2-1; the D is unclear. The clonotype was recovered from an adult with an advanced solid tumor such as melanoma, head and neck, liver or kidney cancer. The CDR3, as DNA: TGTGCCAGCAGCTTAGGGGTGCACAATGAGCAGTTCTTC. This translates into CASSLGVHNEQFF.